This record concerns one TCR beta chain sequence. No cognate antigen has been identified for it. One base away there is no much larger clone; base qualities are not given. CDR1 is given as MGHRA and CDR2 as YSYEKL, both from the germline V gene. Including cysteine and phenylalanine, the CDR3 has 14 amino acids. Only the CDR3 DNA stays, 42 bases, in frame from base 1. Relative to germline, V is missing 6 bases and J is missing 3 bases, with 8 bases of the junction outside any gene match. This record belongs to a study of blood T cell repertoires in COVID-19 (dated by TCRdb to between 2020 and 2021). For context, the study as a whole: Collaborator samples came from the United States, Italy and Spain and covered acute and convalescent phases of COVID-19. The material from the prospective study consisted of cDNA or gDNA derived from T cells, B-cell-depleted T cells, or PBMCs. The dataset comprised deeply sampled blood TCRbeta repertoires from subjects exposed to, actively infected with, or recovered from COVID-19. The repertoires were released in a freely available public database meant as a resource for research on the immune response to SARS-CoV-2. The samples were drawn from two sources: the first 160 participants of the ongoing ImmuneRACE study, and about 1,300 subjects contributed by 6 global collaborators. Sample metadata almost always included a de-identified subject ID, COVID-19 status, age in years and sex. Where available, HLA class I and class II types were taken from metadata supplied by the sample provider and were not determined by assay-based typing. Paper-wide results and their limitations: The quantity of clinical and demographic metadata differed by source and by participant and was supplied without curation.

TCRbeta CDR3 regions were amplified from genomic DNA by means of the immunoSEQ Assay, a bias-controlled multiplex PCR. Concerning the study's data processing: The number of nucleated cells in each sample was estimated from the amplification of reference gene primers within the assay. To quantify the absolute abundance of each unique TCRbeta CDR3 rearrangement, sequence reads were collapsed and filtered. For each sample, productive Simpson clonality was calculated as the square root of Simpson's diversity index across productive rearrangements. Not all clones reach the TCRdb copy of this immuneACCESS table, which keeps in-frame sequences only. Checked studies attribute under half of the gap to unresolved V genes and leave the rest unexplained. That table gives V, J and clone size, and the DNA gave D and trimming. The table for this sample lists 200,000 to 250,000 clones; about 93% of them were counted only once. Clones ranked in the top ten supply 0.65% to 0.85% of the sample.

One collaborating source in Seattle enrolled patients during active infection and followed them longitudinally through the course of disease. Collaborating institutions collected whole blood in K2EDTA tubes following their own protocols. For TCRbeta analysis, collaborator samples were shipped as frozen whole blood, as isolated PBMCs, or as DNA extracted from either sample type. This TCR derives from a man in his sixties with COVID-19, enrolled during active disease. The sequenced sample consisted of peripheral blood. The rearrangement joined TRBV4-1 to TRBJ2-7; the central 7 bases match TRBD2. CDR3 protein: CASRIQRDYYEQYF. Here is the DNA: TGCGCCAGCAGGATTCAGCGGGACTACTACGAGCAGTACTTC.